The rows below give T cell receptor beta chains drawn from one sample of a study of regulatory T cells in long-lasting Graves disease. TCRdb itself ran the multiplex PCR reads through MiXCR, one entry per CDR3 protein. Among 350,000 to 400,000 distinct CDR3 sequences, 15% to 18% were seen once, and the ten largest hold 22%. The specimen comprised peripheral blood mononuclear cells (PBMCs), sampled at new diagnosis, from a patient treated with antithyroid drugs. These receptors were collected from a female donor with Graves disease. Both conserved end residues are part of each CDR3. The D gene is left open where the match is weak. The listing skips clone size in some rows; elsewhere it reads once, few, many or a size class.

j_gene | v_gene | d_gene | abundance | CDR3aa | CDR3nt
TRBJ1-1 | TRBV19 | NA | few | CASSISIRNTEAFF | TGTGCCAGTAGTATTAGTATAAGGAACACTGAAGCTTTCTTT
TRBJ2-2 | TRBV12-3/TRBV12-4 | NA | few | CASFYTGELFF | TGTGCCAGTTTCTACACCGGGGAGCTGTTTTTT
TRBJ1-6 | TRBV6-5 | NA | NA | CASSYSRNNSPLHF | TGTGCCAGCAGTTATTCCAGGAATAATTCACCCCTCCACTTT
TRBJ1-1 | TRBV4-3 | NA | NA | CASSQGFLTEAFF | TGCGCCAGCAGCCAAGGTTTTCTCACTGAAGCTTTCTTT
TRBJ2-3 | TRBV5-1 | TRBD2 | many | CASSLGGRATDTQYF | TGCGCCAGCAGCTTGGGCGGGAGAGCCACAGATACGCAGTATTTT
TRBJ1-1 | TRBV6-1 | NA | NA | CASSQQGPEAFF | TGTGCCAGCAGTCAACAGGGCCCCGAAGCTTTCTTT
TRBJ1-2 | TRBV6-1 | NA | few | CASSYDRLVNYGYTF | TGTGCCAGCAGCTACGACAGGCTGGTAAACTATGGCTACACCTTC
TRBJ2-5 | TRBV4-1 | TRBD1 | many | CASSTLDRSAETQYF | TGCGCCAGCAGCACCTTGGACAGGAGCGCCGAGACCCAGTACTTC
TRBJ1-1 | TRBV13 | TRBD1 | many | CASSPHRGSTEAFF | TGTGCCAGCAGCCCCCACAGGGGGAGCACTGAAGCTTTCTTT
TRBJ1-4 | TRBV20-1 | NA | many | CSVQANEKLFF | TGCAGTGTCCAGGCTAATGAAAAACTGTTTTTT
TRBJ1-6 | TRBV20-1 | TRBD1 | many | CSASYGQENSPLHF | TGCAGTGCTAGCTATGGACAGGAGAATTCACCCCTCCACTTT
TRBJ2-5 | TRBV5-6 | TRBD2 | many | CASSLFTGLAVPVAGETQYF | TGTGCCAGCAGCTTGTTCACGGGACTAGCCGTTCCAGTAGCCGGGGAGACCCAGTACTTC
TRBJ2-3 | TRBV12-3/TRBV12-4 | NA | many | CASSSRLGEYF | TGTGCCAGCAGTTCACGACTAGGCGAGTATTTT
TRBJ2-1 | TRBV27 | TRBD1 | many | CASSLSGDRVGQFF | TGTGCCAGCAGTTTATCAGGTGACAGGGTCGGGCAGTTCTTC
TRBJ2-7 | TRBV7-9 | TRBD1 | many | CASSSPGTVYEQYF | TGTGCCAGCAGCTCCCCGGGGACAGTCTACGAGCAGTACTTC
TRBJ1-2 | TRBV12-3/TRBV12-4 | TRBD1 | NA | CASSYRGTGDF | TGTGCCAGCAGTTATAGAGGGACAGGGGACTTC
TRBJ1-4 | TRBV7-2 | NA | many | CASSPISGVTNEKLFF | TGTGCCAGCAGCCCGATAAGCGGGGTAACTAATGAAAAACTGTTTTTT
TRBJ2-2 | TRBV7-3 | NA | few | CASSPGRGDTGELFF | TGTGCCAGCAGCCCAGGAAGGGGCGACACCGGGGAGCTGTTTTTT
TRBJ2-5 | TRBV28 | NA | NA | CASSYGVTTQYF | TGTGCCAGCAGTTACGGGGTAACGACCCAGTACTTC
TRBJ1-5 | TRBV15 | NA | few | CATSRDWGWGNQPQHF | TGTGCCACCAGCAGAGATTGGGGCTGGGGCAATCAGCCCCAGCATTTT
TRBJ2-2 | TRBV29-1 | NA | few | CSAYTGELFF | TGCAGCGCATACACCGGGGAGCTGTTTTTT
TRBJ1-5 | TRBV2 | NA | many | CASRLRDSDGPQHF | TGTGCCAGCAGACTAAGGGACTCGGATGGGCCCCAGCATTTT
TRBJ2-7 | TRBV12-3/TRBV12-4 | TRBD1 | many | CASSTGTEAYEQYF | TGTGCCAGCAGTACCGGGACAGAGGCCTACGAGCAGTACTTC
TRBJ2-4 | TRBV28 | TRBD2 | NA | CASSETSGGSINIQYF | TGTGCCAGCAGCGAGACTAGCGGGGGTTCTATAAACATTCAGTACTTC
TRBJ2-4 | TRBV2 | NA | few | CASSSGNIQYF | TGTGCCAGCAGCTCCGGAAACATTCAGTACTTC
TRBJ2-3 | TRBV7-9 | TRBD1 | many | CASSYRDRDADTQYF | TGTGCCAGCAGCTACCGGGACAGGGACGCAGATACGCAGTATTTT
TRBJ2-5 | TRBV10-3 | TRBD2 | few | CAISDRVFRGGRETQYF | TGTGCCATCAGTGATAGAGTGTTTCGGGGGGGTCGGGAGACCCAGTACTTC
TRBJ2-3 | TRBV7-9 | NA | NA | CASSSNRGTDTQYF | TGTGCCAGCAGCTCGAATCGGGGGACAGATACGCAGTATTTT
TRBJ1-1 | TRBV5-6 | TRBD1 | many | CASSSDRGLSEAFF | TGTGCCAGCAGCTCCGACAGGGGGCTGTCTGAAGCTTTCTTT
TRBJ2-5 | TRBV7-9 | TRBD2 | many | CASSPSLASGSRETQYF | TGTGCCAGCAGCCCATCGCTGGCTAGCGGGAGCCGAGAGACCCAGTACTTC
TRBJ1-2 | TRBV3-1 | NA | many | CASSQEALGGEYGYTF | TGTGCCAGCAGCCAAGAGGCCCTGGGGGGTGAATATGGCTACACCTTC
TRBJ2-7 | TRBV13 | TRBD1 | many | CASSPGFPPGTGFFEQYF | TGTGCCAGCAGCCCTGGGTTCCCACCCGGGACAGGGTTTTTCGAGCAGTACTTC
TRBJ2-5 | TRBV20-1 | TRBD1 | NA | CSAAGTEETQYF | TGCAGTGCTGCCGGGACAGAAGAGACCCAGTACTTC
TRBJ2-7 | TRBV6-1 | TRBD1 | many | CASSAGTGASYEQYF | TGTGCCAGCAGTGCGGGAACAGGGGCCTCCTACGAGCAGTACTTC
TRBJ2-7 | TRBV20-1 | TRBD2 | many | CSASSLAGGEQYF | TGCAGTGCTAGTAGTCTAGCGGGAGGCGAGCAGTACTTC
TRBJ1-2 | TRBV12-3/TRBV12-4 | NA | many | CASSPRVGTNYGYTF | TGTGCCAGCAGCCCCCGGGTAGGAACCAACTATGGCTACACCTTC
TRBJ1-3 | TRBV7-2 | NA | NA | CASSFAHESAGNTIYF | TGTGCCAGCAGCTTTGCCCATGAATCTGCTGGAAACACCATATATTTT
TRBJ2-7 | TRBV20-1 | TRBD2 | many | CSARKLAGVSPLMLREQYF | TGCAGTGCTAGAAAACTAGCGGGAGTCTCACCCCTGATGCTGCGGGAGCAGTACTTC
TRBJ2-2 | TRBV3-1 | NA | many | CASSQDKTTGELFF | TGTGCCAGCAGCCAAGATAAAACAACCGGGGAGCTGTTTTTT
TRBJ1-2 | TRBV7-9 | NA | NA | CASSPLSPHGYTF | TGTGCCAGCAGCCCCCTTTCACCCCATGGCTACACCTTC
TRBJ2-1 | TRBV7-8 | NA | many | CASSSQLDSSYNEQFF | TGTGCCAGCAGCTCGCAGCTGGATAGCTCCTACAATGAGCAGTTCTTC
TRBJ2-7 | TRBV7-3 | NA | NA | CASSRSRAGEQYF | TGTGCCAGCAGCCGGTCCCGAGCGGGCGAGCAGTACTTC
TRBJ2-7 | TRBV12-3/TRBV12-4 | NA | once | CASSSIQVVTYEQYF | TGTGCCAGCAGTTCCATACAGGTCGTCACCTACGAGCAGTACTTC
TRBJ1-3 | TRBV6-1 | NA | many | CASSPPGGAGNTIYF | TGTGCCAGCAGTCCTCCCGGGGGGGCGGGAAACACCATATATTTT
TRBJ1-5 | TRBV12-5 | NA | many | CASGLSGGANQPQHF | TGTGCTAGTGGTCTTAGTGGGGGGGCAAATCAGCCCCAGCATTTT
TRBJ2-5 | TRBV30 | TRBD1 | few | CAWSTGQGSETQYF | TGTGCCTGGAGTACGGGACAGGGGAGCGAGACCCAGTACTTC
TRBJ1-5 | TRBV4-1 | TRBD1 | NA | CASSQLTGPNQPQHF | TGCGCCAGCAGCCAGTTGACAGGGCCCAATCAGCCCCAGCATTTT
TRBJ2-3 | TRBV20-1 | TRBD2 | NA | CSAPSGSTDTQYF | TGCAGTGCTCCTAGCGGGAGTACAGATACGCAGTATTTT
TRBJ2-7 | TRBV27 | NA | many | CASSSDDYEQYF | TGTGCCAGCAGTTCGGACGACTACGAGCAGTACTTC
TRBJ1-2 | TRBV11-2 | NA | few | CASSLGTTYGYTF | TGTGCCAGCAGCTTGGGGACAACCTATGGCTACACCTTC
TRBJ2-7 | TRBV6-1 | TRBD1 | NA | CASSLTGGGSYEQYF | TGTGCCAGCAGCCTAACAGGGGGTGGCTCCTACGAGCAGTACTTC
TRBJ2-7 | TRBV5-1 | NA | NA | CASMDVSGISYEQYF | TGCGCCAGCATGGATGTTAGTGGGATTTCCTACGAGCAGTACTTC
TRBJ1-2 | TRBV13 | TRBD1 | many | CAIAPGQANSNYGYTF | TGTGCCATAGCTCCGGGACAGGCCAATTCTAACTATGGCTACACCTTC
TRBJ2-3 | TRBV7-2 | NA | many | CASSLRILTDTQYF | TGTGCCAGCAGCTTAAGGATTCTGACAGATACGCAGTATTTT